The source of this TCR beta chain is a study of blood T cells in healthy people across ages. Across the study: Through template switching, about one barcoded beta molecule was captured per two T cells, as measured in model experiments.

Primers used in a second PCR of about 7 to 12 cycles were a sample-barcoded 5' primer and a J-beta primer mix. Every single cDNA molecule received a tag from a template-switch adaptor with 12 random nucleotides. TCRdb re-called the 5' RACE reads with MiXCR, one entry per CDR3 protein. Found here are around 870,000 distinct CDR3 sequences, more than 25% of them singletons; the top ten hold roughly 17%. The receptor comes from a woman aged 80 or over in good health. Sequenced input: blood.

The DNA of the CDR3 is TGTGCCATCAGTGGCCAGACCTCCTACGAGCAGTACTTC. It yields the protein CAISGQTSYEQYF. J is TRBJ2-7 and V is TRBV10-3; D is uncertain. The CDR3 contains 13 residues. Germline lookup yields CDR1 ENHRY and CDR2 SYGVKD. V was trimmed by 4 bases and J by 0 bases, leaving 7 bases between them.